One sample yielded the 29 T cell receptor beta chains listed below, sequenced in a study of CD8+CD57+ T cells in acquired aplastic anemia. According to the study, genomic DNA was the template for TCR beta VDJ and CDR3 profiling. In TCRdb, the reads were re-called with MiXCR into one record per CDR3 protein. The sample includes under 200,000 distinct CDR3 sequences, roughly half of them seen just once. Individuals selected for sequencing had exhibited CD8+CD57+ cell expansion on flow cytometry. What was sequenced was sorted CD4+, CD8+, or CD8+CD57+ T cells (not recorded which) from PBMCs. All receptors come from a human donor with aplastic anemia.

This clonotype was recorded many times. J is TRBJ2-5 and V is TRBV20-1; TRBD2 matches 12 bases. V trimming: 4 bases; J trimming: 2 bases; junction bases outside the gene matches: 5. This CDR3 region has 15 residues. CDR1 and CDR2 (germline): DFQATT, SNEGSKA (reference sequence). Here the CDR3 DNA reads TGCAGTGCTACCGGGACTAGCGGGCCTCAAGAGACCCAGTACTTC. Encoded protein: CSATGTSGPQETQYF.

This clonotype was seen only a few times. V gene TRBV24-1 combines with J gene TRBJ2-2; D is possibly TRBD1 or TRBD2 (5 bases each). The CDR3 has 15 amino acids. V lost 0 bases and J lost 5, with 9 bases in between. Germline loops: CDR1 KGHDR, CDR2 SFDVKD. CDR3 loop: CATSDLHGGTGELFF. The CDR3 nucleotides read TGTGCCACCAGTGATTTGCATGGGGGTACCGGGGAGCTGTTTTTT.

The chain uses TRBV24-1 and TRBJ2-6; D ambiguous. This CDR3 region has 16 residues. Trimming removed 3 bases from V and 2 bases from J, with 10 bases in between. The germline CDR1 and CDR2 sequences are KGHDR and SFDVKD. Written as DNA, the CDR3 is TGTGCCACCAGTGATAGCACAGCGCCTGGGGCCAACGTCCTGACTTTC. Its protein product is CATSDSTAPGANVLTF.

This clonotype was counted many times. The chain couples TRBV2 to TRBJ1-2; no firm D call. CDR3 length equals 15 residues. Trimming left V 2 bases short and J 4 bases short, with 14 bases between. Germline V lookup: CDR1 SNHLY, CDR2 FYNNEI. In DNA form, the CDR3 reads TGTGCCAGCAGTGAATCTCTCTCAAAGGGCTATGGCTACACCTTC. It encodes CASSESLSKGYGYTF.

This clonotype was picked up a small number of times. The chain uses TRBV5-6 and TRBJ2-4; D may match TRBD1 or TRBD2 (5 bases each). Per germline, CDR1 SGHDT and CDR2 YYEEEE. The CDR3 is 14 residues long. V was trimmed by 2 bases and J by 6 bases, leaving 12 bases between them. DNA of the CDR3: TGTGCCAGCAGCTTATTGGGTGGGGGAAACATTCAGTACTTC. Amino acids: CASSLLGGGNIQYF. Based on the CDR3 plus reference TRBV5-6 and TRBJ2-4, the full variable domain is DAGVTQSPTHLIKTRGQQVTLRCSPKSGHDTVSWYQQALGQGPQFIFQYYEEEERQRGNFPDRFSGHQFPNYSSELNVNALLLGDSALYLCASSLLGGGNIQYFGAGTRLSVL.

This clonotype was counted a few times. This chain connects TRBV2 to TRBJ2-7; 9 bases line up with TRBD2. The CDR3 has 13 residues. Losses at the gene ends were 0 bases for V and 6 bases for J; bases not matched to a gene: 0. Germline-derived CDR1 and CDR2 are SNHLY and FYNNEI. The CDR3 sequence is CASSEAREGEQYF. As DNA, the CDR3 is TGTGCCAGCAGTGAAGCGCGGGAGGGCGAGCAGTACTTC.

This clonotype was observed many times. The CDR3 reads CASSMRGGETEAFF. CDR3 nucleotides: TGTGCCAGTAGTATGAGGGGGGGAGAGACTGAAGCTTTCTTT. V gene TRBV19 combines with J gene TRBJ1-1; D is perhaps TRBD1 (6 bases). CDR1 is LNHDA, CDR2 SQIVND, per germline (reference sequence). The CDR3 contains 14 residues. V dropped 3 bases and J dropped 5 bases, with 13 bases sitting between them.

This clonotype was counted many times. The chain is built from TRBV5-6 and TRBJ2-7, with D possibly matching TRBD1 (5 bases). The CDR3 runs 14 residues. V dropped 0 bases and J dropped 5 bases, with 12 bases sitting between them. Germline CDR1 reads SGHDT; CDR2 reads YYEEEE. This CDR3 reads CASSLGGAGNEQYF. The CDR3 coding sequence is TGTGCCAGCAGCTTGGGTGGGGCTGGGAACGAGCAGTACTTC.

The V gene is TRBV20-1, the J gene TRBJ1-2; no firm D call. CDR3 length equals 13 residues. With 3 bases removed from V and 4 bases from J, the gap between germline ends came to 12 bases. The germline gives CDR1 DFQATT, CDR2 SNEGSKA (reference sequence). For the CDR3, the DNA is TGCAGTGCTAGCGCCGGTCCAGGCTATGGCTACACCTTC. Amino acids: CSASAGPGYGYTF.

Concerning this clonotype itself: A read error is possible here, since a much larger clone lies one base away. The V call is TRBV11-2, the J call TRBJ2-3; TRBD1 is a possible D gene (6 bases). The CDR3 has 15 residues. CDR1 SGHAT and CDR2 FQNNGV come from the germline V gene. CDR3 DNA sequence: TGTACCAGCGGCCGGGACACACACAACACAGATACGCAGTATTTT. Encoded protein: CTSGRDTHNTDTQYF.

CDR3 coding DNA: TGTGCCAGCAGTTACTCTTCTGGACTAGCGGGTGAAACGAACACCGGGGAGCTGTTTTTT. It encodes CASSYSSGLAGETNTGELFF. The chain uses TRBV6-2 or TRBV6-3 and TRBJ2-2; 11 bases match TRBD2. The CDR3 loop spans 20 amino acids. V was pared by 0 bases and J by 0 bases, with 9 bases of the junction left unmatched. Germline CDR1 reads MNHEY; CDR2 reads SVGEGT.

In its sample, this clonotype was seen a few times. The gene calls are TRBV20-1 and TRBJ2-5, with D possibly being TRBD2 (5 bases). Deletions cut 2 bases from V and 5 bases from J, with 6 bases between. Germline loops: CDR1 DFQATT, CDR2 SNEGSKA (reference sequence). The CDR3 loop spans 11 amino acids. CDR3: CSARTGETQYF. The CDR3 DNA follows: TGCAGTGCTAGAACGGGGGAGACCCAGTACTTC.

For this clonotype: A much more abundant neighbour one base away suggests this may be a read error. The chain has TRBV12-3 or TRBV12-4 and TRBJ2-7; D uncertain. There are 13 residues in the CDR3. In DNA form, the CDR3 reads TGTACCAGCAGATCCAGGTCCTTCTACGAGCAGTACTTC. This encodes CTSRSRSFYEQYF.

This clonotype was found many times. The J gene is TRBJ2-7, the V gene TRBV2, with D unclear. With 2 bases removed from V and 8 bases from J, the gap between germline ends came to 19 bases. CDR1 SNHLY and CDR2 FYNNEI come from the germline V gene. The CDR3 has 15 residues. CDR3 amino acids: CASSEQAVRFSKQYF. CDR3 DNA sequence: TGTGCCAGCAGTGAACAGGCAGTGAGGTTCTCGAAGCAGTACTTC. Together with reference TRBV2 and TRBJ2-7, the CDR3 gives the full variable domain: EPEVTQTPSHQVTQMGQEVILRCVPISNHLYFYWYRQILGQKVEFLVSFYNNEISEKSEIFDDQFSVERPDGSNFTLKIRSTKLEDSAMYFCASSEQAVRFSKQYFGPGTRLTVT.

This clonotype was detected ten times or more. The CDR3 reads CATSDGTAETYEQYF. The CDR3, as DNA: TGTGCCACCAGTGATGGGACAGCAGAAACATACGAGCAGTACTTC. The chain joins TRBV24-1 to TRBJ2-7, with 7 bases aligning to TRBD1. There are 15 residues in the CDR3. The trim removed 3 bases at V and 4 bases at J, leaving 8 bases unmatched. The germline CDR1 and CDR2 sequences are KGHDR and SFDVKD.

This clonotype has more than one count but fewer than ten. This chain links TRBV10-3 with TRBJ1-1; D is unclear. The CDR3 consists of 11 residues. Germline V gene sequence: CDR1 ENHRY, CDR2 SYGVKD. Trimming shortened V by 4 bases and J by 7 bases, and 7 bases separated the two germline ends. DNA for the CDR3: TGTGCCATCAGTGCGGGGAATGAAGCTTTCTTT. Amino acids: CAISAGNEAFF.

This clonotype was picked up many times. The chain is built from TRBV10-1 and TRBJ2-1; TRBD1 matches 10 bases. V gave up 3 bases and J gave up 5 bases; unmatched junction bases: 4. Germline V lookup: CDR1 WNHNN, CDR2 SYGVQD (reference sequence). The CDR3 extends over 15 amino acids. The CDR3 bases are TGCGCCAGCAGTGACGGGACAGGGGTTCACAATGAGCAGTTCTTC. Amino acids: CASSDGTGVHNEQFF.

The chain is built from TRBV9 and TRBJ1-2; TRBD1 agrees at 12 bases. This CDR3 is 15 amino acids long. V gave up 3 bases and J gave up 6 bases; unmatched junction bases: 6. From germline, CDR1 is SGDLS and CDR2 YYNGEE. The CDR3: CASSGGDRGPDGYTF. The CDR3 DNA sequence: TGTGCCAGCAGCGGGGGGGACAGGGGGCCGGATGGCTACACCTTC.

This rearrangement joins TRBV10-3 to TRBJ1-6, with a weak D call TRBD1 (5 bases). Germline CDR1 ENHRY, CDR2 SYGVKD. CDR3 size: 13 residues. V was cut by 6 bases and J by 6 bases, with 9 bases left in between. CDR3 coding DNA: TGTGCCATCAGAGGGGATGGTAATTCACCCCTCCACTTT. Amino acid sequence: CAIRGDGNSPLHF.

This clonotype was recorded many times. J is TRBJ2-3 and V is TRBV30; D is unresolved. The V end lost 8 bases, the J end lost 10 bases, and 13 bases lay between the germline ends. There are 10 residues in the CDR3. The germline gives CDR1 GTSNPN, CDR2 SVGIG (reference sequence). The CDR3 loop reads CALAAVPQYF. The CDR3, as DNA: TGTGCCCTCGCCGCCGTGCCGCAGTATTTT.

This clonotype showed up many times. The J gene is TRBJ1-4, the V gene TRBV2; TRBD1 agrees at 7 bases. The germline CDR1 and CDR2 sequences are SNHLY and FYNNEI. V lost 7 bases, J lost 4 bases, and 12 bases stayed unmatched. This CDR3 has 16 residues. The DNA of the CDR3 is TGTGCCAGCAAAAGGTCTTCGGGACAGAATAATGAAAAACTGTTTTTT. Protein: CASKRSSGQNNEKLFF.

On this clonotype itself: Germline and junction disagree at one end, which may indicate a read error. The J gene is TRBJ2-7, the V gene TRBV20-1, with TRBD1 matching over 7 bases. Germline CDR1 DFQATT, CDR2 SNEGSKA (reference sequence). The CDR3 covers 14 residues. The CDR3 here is CSASLDRVAYEQCF. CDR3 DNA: TGCAGTGCTAGCCTTGACAGGGTTGCCTACGAGCAGTGCTTC.

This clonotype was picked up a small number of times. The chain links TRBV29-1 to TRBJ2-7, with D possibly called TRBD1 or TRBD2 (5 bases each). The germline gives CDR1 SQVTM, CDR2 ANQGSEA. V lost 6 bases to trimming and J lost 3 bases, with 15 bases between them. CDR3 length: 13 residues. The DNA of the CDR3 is TGCAGCGTCAACCGGGACGGCAACTACGAGCAGTACTTC. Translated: CSVNRDGNYEQYF.

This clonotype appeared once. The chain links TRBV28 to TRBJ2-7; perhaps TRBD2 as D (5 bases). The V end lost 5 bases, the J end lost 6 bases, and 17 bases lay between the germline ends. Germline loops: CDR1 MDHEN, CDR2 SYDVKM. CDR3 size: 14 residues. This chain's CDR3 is CASSKGRGSSEQYF. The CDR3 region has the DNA TGTGCCAGCAGTAAAGGACGGGGATCATCCGAGCAGTACTTC. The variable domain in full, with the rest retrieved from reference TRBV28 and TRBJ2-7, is DVKVTQSSRYLVKRTGEKVFLECVQDMDHENMFWYRQDPGLGLRLIYFSYDVKMKEKGDIPEGYSVSREKKERFSLILESASTNQTSMYLCASSKGRGSSEQYFGPGTRLTVT.

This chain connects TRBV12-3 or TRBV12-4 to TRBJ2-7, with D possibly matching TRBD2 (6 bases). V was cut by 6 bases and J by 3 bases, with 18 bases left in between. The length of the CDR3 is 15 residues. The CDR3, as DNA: TGTGCCAGCAGCCAAGGGCAGGCGGGACTCTACGAGCAGTACTTC. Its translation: CASSQGQAGLYEQYF.

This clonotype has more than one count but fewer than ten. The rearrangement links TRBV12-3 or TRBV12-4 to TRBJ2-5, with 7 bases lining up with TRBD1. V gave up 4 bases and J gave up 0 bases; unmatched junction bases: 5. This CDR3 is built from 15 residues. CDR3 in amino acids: CASSSYRGNQETQYF. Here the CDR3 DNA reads TGTGCCAGCAGTTCCTACAGGGGCAACCAAGAGACCCAGTACTTC.

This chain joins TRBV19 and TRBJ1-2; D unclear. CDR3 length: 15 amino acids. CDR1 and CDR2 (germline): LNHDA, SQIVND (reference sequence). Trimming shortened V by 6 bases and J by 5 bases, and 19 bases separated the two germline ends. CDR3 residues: CASRNPGRRVYGYTF. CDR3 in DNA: TGTGCCAGTAGAAATCCGGGAAGGCGGGTATATGGCTACACCTTC.

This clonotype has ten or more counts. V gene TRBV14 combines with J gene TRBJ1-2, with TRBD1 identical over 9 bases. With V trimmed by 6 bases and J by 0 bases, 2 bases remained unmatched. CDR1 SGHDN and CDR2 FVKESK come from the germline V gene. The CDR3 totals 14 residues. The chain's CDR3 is CASRGTGSNYGYTF. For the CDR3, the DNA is TGTGCCAGCAGAGGGACAGGGTCTAACTATGGCTACACCTTC.

This CDR3 is CAISVSPGQGEKLFF. The CDR3 DNA reads TGTGCCATCAGTGTTTCCCCGGGACAGGGGGAAAAACTGTTTTTT. The chain carries TRBV10-3 and TRBJ1-4; 10 nucleotides align to TRBD1. Unmatched junction bases numbered 7, after V lost 4 bases and J lost 8 bases. Germline lookup yields CDR1 ENHRY and CDR2 SYGVKD. The CDR3 covers 15 residues.